A selection of T cell receptor beta chains follows, all from one sample in a study of response to subunit inactivated influenza vaccine. TCRdb itself ran the RT-PCR reads through MiXCR, one entry per CDR3 protein. The data show around 570,000 distinct CDR3 sequences, with approximately 7.1% seen just once and under 15% held by the top ten. Sequencing was performed on PBMCs from blood, taken 23 to 25 months after vaccination. Receptor source: a man aged 50-75 years who received an inactivated influenza vaccine. Each CDR3 is given without its conserved first and last residue.

>TRBV20-1
SARLPAGGYT
>TRBV15
ATSRSRQGYYGYT
>TRBV4-2
ASSQDTGLASYEQY
>TRBV2
ASSGDRGNGYT
>TRBV10-3
AHSSGQGVAETQY
>TRBV10-3
AIRGVVSTDTQY
>TRBV3-1
ASSHLDRGNEQF
>TRBV7-8
ASSLAGQGKN
>TRBV18
ASSLGLAGEEQY
>TRBV5-1
ASSLGGQHYEQY